This T cell receptor (beta chain) was retrieved from a study of blood T cell repertoires in COVID-19. Study-wide context: COVID-19 samples, acute and convalescent, were from the United States, Italy and Spain. In each case, the material was cDNA or gDNA derived from T cells, B-cell-depleted T cells, or PBMCs.

Original processing notes: Cell counts per sample came from amplifying reference gene primers. The data were produced by immunoSEQ multiplex PCR, yet TCRdb's version contains in-frame clones alone and is incomplete. V and J calls and clone size follow that table, whereas D and trimming were derived from the DNA. Among roughly 120,000 clones listed, roughly 90% were seen once. The CDR3 length is 15 residues. CDR1 and CDR2 from the germline V gene are SEHNR and FQNEAQ (reference sequence). V shed 5 bases and J shed 0 bases, with 12 bases lying between them. The chain couples TRBV7-9 to TRBJ2-3; D ambiguous. The sequenced material came from peripheral blood. The clonotype originates from a man aged 45-60 years with active COVID-19. CDR3 coding DNA: TGTGCCAGCAGCCGTCCTGCCGGGAGCACAGATACGCAGTATTTT. It is translated as CASSRPAGSTDTQYF. The variable domain in full, completed from reference TRBV7-9 and TRBJ2-3, reads DTGVSQNPRHKITKRGQNVTFRCDPISEHNRLYWYRQTLGQGPEFLTYFQNEAQLEKSRLLSDRFSAERPKGSFSTLEIQRTEQGDSAMYLCASSRPAGSTDTQYFGPGTRLTVL.